This T cell receptor beta chain was found in a study of chemoradiotherapy in HPV16-positive cancers. The repertoire was sequenced with immunoSEQ multiplex PCR; TCRdb's copy has only in-frame clones and lacks some. The data contain fewer than 70,000 clones, 90% of them singletons. This sequence was found in a human donor with HPV-associated anogenital cancer. Here the sequenced sample was blood, taken from a patient who underwent chemoradiotherapy.

The CDR3 nucleotides are TGTGCCAGCTCTCGCGGGACATCTGGGACGGATACGCAGTATTTT. Encoded protein: CASSRGTSGTDTQYF. This chain joins TRBV18 and TRBJ2-3; D could derive from TRBD1 or TRBD2 (6 bases each). V was shortened by 6 bases and J by 6 bases, with 19 bases between the two germline ends. CDR3 length: 15 residues. Germline loops: CDR1 KGHSH, CDR2 LQKENI.